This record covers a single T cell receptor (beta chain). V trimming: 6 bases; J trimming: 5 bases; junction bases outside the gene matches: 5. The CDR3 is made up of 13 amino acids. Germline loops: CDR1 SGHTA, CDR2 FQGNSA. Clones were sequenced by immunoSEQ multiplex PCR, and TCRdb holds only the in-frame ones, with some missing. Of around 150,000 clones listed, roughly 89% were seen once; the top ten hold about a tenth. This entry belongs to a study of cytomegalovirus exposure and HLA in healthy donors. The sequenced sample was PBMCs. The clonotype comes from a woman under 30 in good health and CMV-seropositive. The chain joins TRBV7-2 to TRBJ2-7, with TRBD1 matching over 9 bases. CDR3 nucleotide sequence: TGTGCCAGCAGGCCGACAGGGGGAAACGAGCAGTACTTC. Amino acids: CASRPTGGNEQYF.